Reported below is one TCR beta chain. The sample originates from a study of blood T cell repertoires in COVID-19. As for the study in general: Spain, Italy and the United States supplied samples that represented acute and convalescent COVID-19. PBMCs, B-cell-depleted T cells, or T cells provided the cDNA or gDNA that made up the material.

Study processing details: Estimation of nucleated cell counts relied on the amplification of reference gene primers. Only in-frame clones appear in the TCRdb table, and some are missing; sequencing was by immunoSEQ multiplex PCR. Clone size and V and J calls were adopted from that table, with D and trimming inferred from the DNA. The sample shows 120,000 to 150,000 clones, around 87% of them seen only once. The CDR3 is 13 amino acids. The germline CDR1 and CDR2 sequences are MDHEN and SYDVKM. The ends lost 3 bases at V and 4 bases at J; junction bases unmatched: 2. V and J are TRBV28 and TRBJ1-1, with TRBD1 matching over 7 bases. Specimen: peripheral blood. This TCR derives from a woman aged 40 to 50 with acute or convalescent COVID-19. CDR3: CASSFPGGTEAFF. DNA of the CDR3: TGTGCCAGCAGTTTTCCAGGGGGCACTGAAGCTTTCTTT.